The clone carrying this TCR beta chain appeared a few times. Trimming removed 5 bases at V and 7 bases at J, with 18 bases between. Germline-derived CDR1 and CDR2 are SGHRS and YFSETQ. There are 15 residues in the CDR3. Per the original data handling: Amplifying reference gene primers gave estimates of nucleated cell counts. Sequencing used immunoSEQ multiplex PCR; TCRdb keeps in-frame clones, though not all of them. V, J and clone size were drawn from that table, and D and trimming were deduced from the DNA. The sample gives roughly 280,000 clones, 88% of which show up once; around 11% is in the top ten. This specimen comes from a study of blood T cell repertoires in COVID-19. The wider study: Material from acute and convalescent COVID-19 was sourced from the United States, Italy and Spain. The cDNA or gDNA used as material had been derived from T cells, B-cell-depleted T cells, or PBMCs.

The clonotype was recovered from a woman aged 25 to 39 with COVID-19, enrolled during active disease. The sequenced sample was peripheral blood. The chain has TRBV5-1 and TRBJ2-2, with D unresolved. The CDR3: CASSSESAIGGELFF. The CDR3 DNA follows: TGCGCCAGCAGTTCCGAATCAGCGATTGGCGGGGAGCTGTTTTTT.